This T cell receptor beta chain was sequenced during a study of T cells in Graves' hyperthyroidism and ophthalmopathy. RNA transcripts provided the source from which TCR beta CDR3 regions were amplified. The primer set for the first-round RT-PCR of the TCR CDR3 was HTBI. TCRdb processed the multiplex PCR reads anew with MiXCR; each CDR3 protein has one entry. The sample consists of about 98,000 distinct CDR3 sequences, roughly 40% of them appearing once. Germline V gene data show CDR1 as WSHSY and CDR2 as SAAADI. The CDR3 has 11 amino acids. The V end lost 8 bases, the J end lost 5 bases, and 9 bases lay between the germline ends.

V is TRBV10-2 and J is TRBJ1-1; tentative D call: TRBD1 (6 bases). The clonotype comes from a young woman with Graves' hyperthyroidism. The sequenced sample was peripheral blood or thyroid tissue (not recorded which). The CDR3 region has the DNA TGCGCCAGCCAGGGGTGGACTGAAGCTTTCTTT. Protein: CASQGWTEAFF.